This T cell receptor beta chain is from a study of T cell responses to AZD1222 COVID-19 vaccine. Per germline, CDR1 SGHDT and CDR2 YYEEEE. The CDR3 is 13 residues long. Trimming pared 4 bases from V and 7 bases from J, leaving 9 bases between. Libraries were prepared by immunoSEQ multiplex PCR; TCRdb keeps only in-frame clonotypes and omits some of them. The data hold roughly 98,000 clones, with more than 80% observed a single time. Regarding the study as a whole: Compared with day 0, the breadth and depth of the Spike-specific TCR repertoire rose significantly after two doses of AZD1222. Seropositive status at baseline applied to only five or six AZD1222 recipients. The sample set comprised mostly white British donors with more females, and clonal diversity was possibly underestimated. Repertoire collection took place solely once the T cell response had peaked.

On this clone: Its target is unknown.

The chain has TRBV5-6 and TRBJ1-6; D is possibly TRBD1 (6 bases). This TCR came from an adult in good health. The input for sequencing was peripheral blood, taken on day 0 of AZD1222 vaccination. CDR3 residues: CASSPGHNSPLHF. The CDR3 DNA follows: TGTGCCAGCAGCCCGGGACACAATTCACCCCTCCACTTT. The variable domain in full, with the rest retrieved from reference TRBV5-6 and TRBJ1-6, is DAGVTQSPTHLIKTRGQQVTLRCSPKSGHDTVSWYQQALGQGPQFIFQYYEEEERQRGNFPDRFSGHQFPNYSSELNVNALLLGDSALYLCASSPGHNSPLHFGNGTRLTVT.